This T cell receptor (beta chain) was retrieved from a study of beta chain features in type 1 diabetes. On the study more broadly: Across all samples, about 110,000,000 sorted cells were examined. Overall study results and limits: Patients with type 1 diabetes showed fewer VDJ junction insertions and more deletions. TCRB CDR3 length was moderately but significantly reduced in all four CD4+ subsets of Type 1 diabetes patients. The study found that naive, central memory and Treg TCRB repertoires appeared more similar in patients than in healthy donors.

Concerning this clone: Its antigen is unknown. A junction end diverges from the germline sequence, so it may reflect a read error.

The entirety of the isolated RNA underwent reverse transcription, so expressed TCRB transcripts were sequenced. Assay used: immunoSEQ multiplex PCR; TCRdb lists only in-frame clones, some missing. This sample has roughly 50,000 clones, with over 40% found just once. CDR1 and CDR2 from the germline V gene are SQVTM and ANQGSEA. The CDR3 is 14 amino acids. CD4+ cells of the naive, central memory, regulatory and stem cell-like memory types were sorted via CD45RO/CCR7/CD25/CD127/CD95/CD27. Sequencing was performed on Tregs from blood. The V and J genes are TRBV29-1 and TRBJ2-1, with D perhaps TRBD1 (6 bases). This clonotype was obtained from a young man with type 1 diabetes. CDR3: CSAGYRQDHNDQFF. Here the CDR3 DNA reads TGCAGCGCCGGATATAGACAGGATCACAATGACCAGTTCTTC.